This T cell receptor (beta chain) was retrieved from a study of blood T cell repertoires in COVID-19. Libraries were prepared by immunoSEQ multiplex PCR; TCRdb keeps only in-frame clonotypes and omits some of them. Of about 99,000 clones detected, approximately 84% appear once; the ten largest clones hold 5% to 8%. The table lists this clone with a count of one. Trimming at V came to 1 base and at J to 0 bases, leaving 6 bases not matched to a gene. Per germline, CDR1 LGHNA and CDR2 YNFKEQ. This CDR3 is built from 17 residues. V is TRBV4-2 and J is TRBJ2-1; 7 nucleotides line up with TRBD2. The TCR was taken from a human donor in a cohort sampled during active COVID-19. Material: peripheral blood. The CDR3 region is CASSQAGGGSSYNEQFF. The CDR3 DNA reads as TGTGCCAGCAGCCAAGCGGGCGGCGGGAGCTCCTACAATGAGCAGTTCTTC.